The clone carrying this TCR beta chain has just one count. The germline V gene encodes CDR1 WNHNN and CDR2 SYGVQD (reference sequence). With 7 bases clipped from V and 7 bases from J, the junction kept 18 bases outside the gene matches. The length of the CDR3 is 16 residues. Original processing notes: Reference gene primer amplification gave nucleated cell count estimates. Produced via immunoSEQ multiplex PCR; TCRdb's table is partial and in-frame only. V, J and clone size are taken as reported in that table, and D and trimming were inferred from the DNA itself. Of around 94,000 clones detected, roughly 86% appear once; the ten largest clones hold over 2.5%. The data derive from a study of blood T cell repertoires in COVID-19. Across the whole study: The cDNA or gDNA used as material had been derived from T cells, B-cell-depleted T cells, or PBMCs.

Input material: peripheral blood. The V and J genes are TRBV10-1 and TRBJ1-1; 7 bases match TRBD1. The TCR originated in a man in his forties or fifties with active or convalescent COVID-19. CDR3 in amino acids: CASTYPRGQTPYEAFF. In nucleotides, the CDR3 is TGCGCCAGCACCTACCCCCGGGGACAGACCCCCTATGAAGCTTTCTTT.